This is a list of T cell receptor beta chains from one sample in a study of blood T cells in healthy people across ages. TCRdb reprocessed the 5' RACE reads via MiXCR and lists one record per CDR3 protein. The data hold over a million distinct CDR3 sequences, with around 40% observed a single time. Material for sequencing was blood. All receptors derive from a woman younger than 30 in good health. Each CDR3 is given with its conserved first and last residue. A D gene is named only where the DNA matches it firmly. A clone size is listed for some rows: how often the clone was seen (once, few, many), or a class if it is expanded.

D gene: -; clone size: many; V gene: TRBV4-2; J gene: TRBJ1-2; CDR3 protein: CASSLDRRSNYGYTF; CDR3 DNA: TGTGCCAGCAGCCTTGACAGGCGGTCTAACTATGGCTACACCTTC
D gene: -; clone size: -; V gene: TRBV6-5; J gene: TRBJ2-5; CDR3 protein: CASSYQGGVGETQYF; CDR3 DNA: TGTGCCAGCAGTTACCAGGGGGGGGTCGGAGAGACCCAGTACTTC
D gene: -; clone size: -; V gene: TRBV25-1; J gene: TRBJ1-1; CDR3 protein: CASSGGHWNTEAFF; CDR3 DNA: TGTGCCAGCAGTGGCGGACACTGGAACACTGAAGCTTTCTTT
D gene: TRBD2; clone size: few; V gene: TRBV11-3; J gene: TRBJ2-3; CDR3 protein: CASSLGLGLTSGITDTQYF; CDR3 DNA: TGTGCCAGCAGCTTAGGGCTGGGGTTGACTAGCGGAATCACAGATACGCAGTATTTT
D gene: -; clone size: -; V gene: TRBV28; J gene: TRBJ2-1; CDR3 protein: CASSPQEEQFF; CDR3 DNA: TGTGCCAGCAGTCCCCAGGAGGAGCAGTTCTTC
D gene: -; clone size: -; V gene: TRBV5-1; J gene: TRBJ2-7; CDR3 protein: CASSLVIGEASYNEQYF; CDR3 DNA: TGCGCCAGCAGCTTGGTAATTGGGGAGGCGTCCTACAATGAGCAGTACTTC
D gene: -; clone size: -; V gene: TRBV7-2; J gene: TRBJ2-1; CDR3 protein: CASSLDSHPAYEQFF; CDR3 DNA: TGTGCCAGCAGCTTAGATTCGCATCCCGCCTACGAGCAGTTCTTC
D gene: -; clone size: once; V gene: TRBV20-1; J gene: TRBJ2-1; CDR3 protein: CSAAKPGTNNEQFF; CDR3 DNA: TGCAGTGCTGCGAAGCCAGGAACAAACAATGAGCAGTTCTTC
D gene: -; clone size: -; V gene: TRBV2; J gene: TRBJ2-1; CDR3 protein: CASSDGVRGNNEQFF; CDR3 DNA: TGTGCCAGCAGTGACGGGGTAAGGGGAAACAATGAGCAGTTCTTC
D gene: TRBD1; clone size: few; V gene: TRBV5-5; J gene: TRBJ2-7; CDR3 protein: CASSFALWTGGSYEQYF; CDR3 DNA: TGTGCCAGCAGCTTTGCCCTATGGACAGGGGGTTCCTACGAGCAGTACTTC
D gene: TRBD2; clone size: few; V gene: TRBV12-3/TRBV12-4; J gene: TRBJ2-1; CDR3 protein: CASSVAGRYNEQFF; CDR3 DNA: TGTGCCAGCAGTGTAGCGGGTCGGTACAATGAGCAGTTCTTC
D gene: -; clone size: -; V gene: TRBV5-1; J gene: TRBJ2-7; CDR3 protein: CASSTGAIEQYF; CDR3 DNA: TGCGCCAGCAGCACTGGGGCTATCGAGCAGTACTTC
D gene: -; clone size: once; V gene: TRBV12-3/TRBV12-4; J gene: TRBJ2-7; CDR3 protein: CASSPVGPYEQYF; CDR3 DNA: TGTGCCAGCAGCCCGGTGGGGCCCTACGAGCAGTACTTC
D gene: TRBD1; clone size: few; V gene: TRBV10-3; J gene: TRBJ1-5; CDR3 protein: CASSTGIDSNQPQHF; CDR3 DNA: TGTGCCAGCTCGACAGGGATTGATAGCAATCAGCCCCAGCATTTT
D gene: -; clone size: -; V gene: TRBV19; J gene: TRBJ2-5; CDR3 protein: CASSISLGQGGEQYF; CDR3 DNA: TGTGCCAGTAGTATCTCACTTGGCCAGGGTGGAGAGCAGTACTTC
D gene: TRBD2; clone size: few; V gene: TRBV7-2; J gene: TRBJ2-5; CDR3 protein: CASSLSSGAGETQYF; CDR3 DNA: TGTGCCAGCAGCTTATCGAGCGGGGCTGGTGAGACCCAGTACTTC
D gene: -; clone size: -; V gene: TRBV7-3; J gene: TRBJ2-3; CDR3 protein: CASSPTSAAGIDTDTQYF; CDR3 DNA: TGTGCCAGCAGTCCAACGTCAGCGGCGGGGATCGACACAGATACGCAGTATTTT
D gene: -; clone size: -; V gene: TRBV11-2; J gene: TRBJ1-5; CDR3 protein: CASSLDPRGAAQHF; CDR3 DNA: TGTGCCAGCAGCTTAGATCCGAGGGGCGCGGCCCAGCATTTT